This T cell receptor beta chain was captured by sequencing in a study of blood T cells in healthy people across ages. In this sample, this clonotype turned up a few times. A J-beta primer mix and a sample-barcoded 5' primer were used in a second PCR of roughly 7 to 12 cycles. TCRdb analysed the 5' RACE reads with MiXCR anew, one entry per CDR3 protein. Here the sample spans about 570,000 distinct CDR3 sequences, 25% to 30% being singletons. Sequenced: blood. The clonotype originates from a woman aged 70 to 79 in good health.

The CDR3 protein is CSVAGDLAEAFF. In nucleotides, the CDR3 is TGCAGTGTCGCAGGGGATTTAGCTGAAGCTTTCTTT. The chain links TRBV20-1 to TRBJ1-1; the D gene is possibly TRBD1 (6 bases). The CDR3 sequence is 12 residues long. Germline V CDR1 and CDR2: DFQATT, SNEGSKA (reference sequence). V lost 7 bases to trimming and J lost 6 bases, with 15 bases between them.